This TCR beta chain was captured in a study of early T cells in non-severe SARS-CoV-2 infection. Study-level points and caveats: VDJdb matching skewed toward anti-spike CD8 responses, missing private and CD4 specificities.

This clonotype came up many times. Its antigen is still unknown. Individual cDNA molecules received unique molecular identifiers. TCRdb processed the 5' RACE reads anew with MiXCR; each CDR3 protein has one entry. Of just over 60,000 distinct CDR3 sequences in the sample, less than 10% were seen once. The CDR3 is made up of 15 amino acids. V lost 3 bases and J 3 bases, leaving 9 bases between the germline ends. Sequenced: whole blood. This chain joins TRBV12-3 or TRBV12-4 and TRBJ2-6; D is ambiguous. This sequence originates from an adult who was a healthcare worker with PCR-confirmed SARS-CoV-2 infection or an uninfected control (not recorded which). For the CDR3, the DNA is TGTGCCAGCAGTTTTACCGGTGGTGGGGCCAACGTCCTGACTTTC. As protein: CASSFTGGGANVLTF.